This T cell receptor beta chain was obtained from a study of response to subunit inactivated influenza vaccine. The table lists this clonotype with a few counts. MiXCR, run by TCRdb on the RT-PCR reads, gives a single entry per CDR3 protein. The sample lists roughly 620,000 distinct CDR3 sequences, approximately 10% occurring once. The CDR3 length is 14 residues. CDR1 SQVTM and CDR2 ANQGSEA come from the germline V gene. Trimming removed 5 bases at V and 4 bases at J, with 15 bases between. The sample also formed part of further work on T cells expressing NK-cell markers. Per that study: TCR beta libraries carry UMIs added by 5'RACE template switching. It was sorted CD3+CD56-NKG2C+, CD3+CD56+NKG2C- and CD3+CD56+NKG2C+ T cells that provided the TCR beta repertoires. NKG2C+ dominant clonotypes from 6 or 7 donors made up about 1.0-8% of CD8+ T cells. The same clonotypes also predominated in the CD3+CD56-NKG2C+ fraction of a handful of donors. There remained a lack of clarity about HCMV specificity of expanded NKG2C+ T cell clones.

The TCR comes from a man in his forties or fifties who received an inactivated influenza vaccine. The sample was PBMCs from blood, taken on the day of vaccination. This sequence joins TRBV29-1 and TRBJ2-1; D call uncertain. The CDR3 DNA reads TGCAGCGTTACATATCGGTCACTATACAATGAGCAGTTCTTC. This codes for CSVTYRSLYNEQFF.